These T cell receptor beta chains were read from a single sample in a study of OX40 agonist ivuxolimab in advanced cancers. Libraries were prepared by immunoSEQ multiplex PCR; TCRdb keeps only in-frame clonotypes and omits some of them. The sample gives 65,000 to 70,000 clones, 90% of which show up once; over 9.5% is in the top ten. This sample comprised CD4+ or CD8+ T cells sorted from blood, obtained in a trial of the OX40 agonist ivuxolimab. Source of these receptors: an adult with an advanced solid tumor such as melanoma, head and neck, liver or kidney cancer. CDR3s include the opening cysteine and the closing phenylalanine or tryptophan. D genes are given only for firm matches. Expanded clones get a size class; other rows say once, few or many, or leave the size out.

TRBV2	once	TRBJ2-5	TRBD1	TGTGCCACCCGGACAGGCGGTGTACAGGAGACCCAGTACTTC	CATRTGGVQETQYF
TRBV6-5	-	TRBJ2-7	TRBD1	TGTGCCAGCAGTTACTCAGGGACAGGGCCCTACGAGCAGTACTTC	CASSYSGTGPYEQYF
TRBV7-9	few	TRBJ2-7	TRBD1	TGTGCCAGCAGCCCCGGACAGGGGATCTTCGAGCAGTACTTC	CASSPGQGIFEQYF
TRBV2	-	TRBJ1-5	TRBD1	TGTGCCAGCAGCCCGGACAGGATCAATCAGCCCCAGCATTTT	CASSPDRINQPQHF
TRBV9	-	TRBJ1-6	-	TGTGCCAGCAGCGTATACGCAGGGGTAGATTCACCCCTCCACTTT	CASSVYAGVDSPLHF
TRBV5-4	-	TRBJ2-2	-	TGTGCCAGCAGCGCCTGGATGGTCGGGGAGCTGTTTTTT	CASSAWMVGELFF
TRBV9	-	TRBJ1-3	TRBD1	TGTGCCAGCAGCGCCGGGACAGGGGTCTCTGGAAACACCATATATTTT	CASSAGTGVSGNTIYF
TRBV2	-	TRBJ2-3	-	TGTGCCAGCAAGAGTAGAGATACGCAGTATTTT	CASKSRDTQYF
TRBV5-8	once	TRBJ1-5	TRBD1	TGTGCCAGCAGCCCCCGGGACAGGGGAATTCAGCCCCAGCATTTT	CASSPRDRGIQPQHF
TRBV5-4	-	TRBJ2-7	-	TGTGCCAGCAGCTTGGCTGGTGGGCAGTCCTACGAGCAGTACTTC	CASSLAGGQSYEQYF
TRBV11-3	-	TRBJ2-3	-	TGTGCCAGCAGCCTAGGGACTAGCACAGATACGCAGTATTTT	CASSLGTSTDTQYF
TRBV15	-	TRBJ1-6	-	TGTGCCACCAGCCCCCGGGCCCAGAATTCACCCCTCCACTTT	CATSPRAQNSPLHF
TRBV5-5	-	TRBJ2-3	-	TGTGCCAGCAGCTTGCTCGTCCTGAGCAGGACTAGCACAGATACGCAGTATTTT	CASSLLVLSRTSTDTQYF
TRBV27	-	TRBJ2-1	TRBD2	TGTGCCAGCAGTGTCTCGGGACTAGCGGGAGTGCTGAGCTCCTACAATGAGCAGTTCTTC	CASSVSGLAGVLSSYNEQFF
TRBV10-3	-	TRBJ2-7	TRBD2	TGTGCCATCAGCCCGACTTCTAGCGGGAGGGTTCCCGGCGAGCAGTACTTC	CAISPTSSGRVPGEQYF
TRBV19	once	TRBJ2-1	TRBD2	TGTGCCAGTAGTATAGGTAGCGGGAGATGGCGTTTGGTCAATGAGCAGTTCTTC	CASSIGSGRWRLVNEQFF
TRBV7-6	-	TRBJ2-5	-	TGTGCCAGCAGCCCAGGGAGTGCCCCCGAGACCCAGTACTTC	CASSPGSAPETQYF
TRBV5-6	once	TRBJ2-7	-	TGTGCCAGCAGCTTGTATGGTCTCTCCGTGGGCAGAGACTACGAGCAGTACTTC	CASSLYGLSVGRDYEQYF
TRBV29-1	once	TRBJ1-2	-	TGCAGCGTTGAATCGGGGGAGAACTATGGCTACACCTTC	CSVESGENYGYTF
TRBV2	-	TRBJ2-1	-	TGTGCCAGCATACAGGGTAACATGAATGAGCAGTTCTTC	CASIQGNMNEQFF
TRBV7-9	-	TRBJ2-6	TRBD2	TGTGCCAGCAGCTTAGCGCTACTAGCGGGAGTTGGGGCCAACGTCCTGACTTTC	CASSLALLAGVGANVLTF
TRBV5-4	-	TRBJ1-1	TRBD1	TGTGCCAGCAGTTTGGACAGGGGGCGTGAAGCTTTCTTT	CASSLDRGREAFF
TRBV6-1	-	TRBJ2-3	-	TGTGCCAGCAGTGAAGCCGGAGGAGTGTTTCCGGGCACAGATACGCAGTATTTT	CASSEAGGVFPGTDTQYF
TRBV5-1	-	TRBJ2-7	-	TGCGCCAGCAGCCTCCGGCTCAAAATTCGGGACACCCCCTACGAGCAGTACTTC	CASSLRLKIRDTPYEQYF
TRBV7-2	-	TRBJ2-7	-	TGTGCCAGCAGCCCCCGGGATTCTAACTCCTACGAGCAGTACTTC	CASSPRDSNSYEQYF
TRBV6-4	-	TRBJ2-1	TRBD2	TGTGCCAGCGGGGCCGGGACTAGCGGGAGGGATGAGCAGTTCTTC	CASGAGTSGRDEQFF
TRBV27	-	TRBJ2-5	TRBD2	TGTGCCAGCAGTCCCCGGAGGAAGCGGGAGGGCCGAGAGACCCAGTACTTC	CASSPRRKREGRETQYF
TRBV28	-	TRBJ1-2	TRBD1	TGTGCCAGCAGTTCCGGGACAGGGGGTTACTATGGCTACACCTTC	CASSSGTGGYYGYTF
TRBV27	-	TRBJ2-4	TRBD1	TGTGCCAGCAGACGTACAGGGGCGAACATTCAGTACTTC	CASRRTGANIQYF
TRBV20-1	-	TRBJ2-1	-	TGCAGTGGGAGGGACAATGAGCAGTTCTTC	CSGRDNEQFF
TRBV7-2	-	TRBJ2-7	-	TGTGCCAGCACCCTCCGAGATAAGGGCTACGAGCAGTACTTC	CASTLRDKGYEQYF
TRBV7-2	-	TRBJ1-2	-	TGTGCCAGCAGCTACGGGTCAGCTAACTATGGCTACACCTTC	CASSYGSANYGYTF
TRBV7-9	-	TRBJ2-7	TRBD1	TGTGCCAGCAGCTTAGGTGGGTCAGGGGGCTCCTACGAGCAGTACTTC	CASSLGGSGGSYEQYF
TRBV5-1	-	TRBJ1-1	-	TGCGCCAGCAGCTTTACAGGGAACACTGAAGCTTTCTTT	CASSFTGNTEAFF
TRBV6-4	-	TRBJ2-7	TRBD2	TGTGCCAGCAGTGACACCCTAGCGGGAGGGCGGTACGAGCAGTACTTC	CASSDTLAGGRYEQYF
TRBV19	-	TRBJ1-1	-	TGTGCCAGCACATCAATGGGTAGGGGCGGCGGCACTGAAGCTTTCTTT	CASTSMGRGGGTEAFF
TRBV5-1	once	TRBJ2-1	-	TGCGCCAGCAGCTTAGGCGGTAGCTCCTACAATGAGCAGTTCTTC	CASSLGGSSYNEQFF
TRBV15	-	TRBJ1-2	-	TGTGCCACCAGCCTGGCCGCCCGGAGCTACACCTTC	CATSLAARSYTF
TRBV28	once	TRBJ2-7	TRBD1	TGTGCCAGCAGCTTTATACAGGGGGCGTACGAGCAGTGCTTC	CASSFIQGAYEQCF
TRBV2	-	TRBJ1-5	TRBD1	TGTGCCAGCGGGGGGGACAGGGGGCATCAGCCCCAGCATTTT	CASGGDRGHQPQHF
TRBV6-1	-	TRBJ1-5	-	TGTGCCAGCAGTGCAGATCTAGGCAATCAGCCCCAGCATTTT	CASSADLGNQPQHF